The following is a TCR beta chain sequence with its context. The repertoire was sequenced with immunoSEQ multiplex PCR; TCRdb's copy has only in-frame clones and lacks some. The profile shows some 150,000 clones, approximately 80% of them singletons. The CDR3 is made up of 15 amino acids. The V gene's germline CDR1 is SGHVS and CDR2 FQNEAQ. With 5 bases clipped from V and 6 bases from J, the junction kept 5 bases outside the gene matches. The data are from a study of blood T cell repertoires in COVID-19. Looking at the study overall: Acute-phase and convalescent COVID-19 samples originated in the United States, Italy and Spain.

Material for sequencing was peripheral blood. This clonotype was obtained from a man aged 60 to 69 with active or convalescent COVID-19. The rearrangement joins TRBV7-8 to TRBJ1-4; 11 bases match TRBD1. This chain's CDR3 is CASSGQGARDEKLFF. DNA for the CDR3: TGTGCCAGCAGCGGACAGGGGGCGAGGGATGAAAAACTGTTTTTT.